This T cell receptor (beta chain) emerged from a study of blood T cell repertoires in COVID-19. Study-level background: The analysed material was cDNA or gDNA that came from T cells, B-cell-depleted T cells, or PBMCs.

Germline trimming cut 1 base from V and 6 bases from J; bases unmatched to any gene: 1. Germline V lookup: CDR1 SGHNT, CDR2 YYREEE (reference sequence). The CDR3 length is 14 residues. Assay used: immunoSEQ multiplex PCR; TCRdb lists only in-frame clones, some missing. Of approximately 300,000 clones listed, approximately 87% were seen once; the top ten hold 5.3%. The sequenced sample consisted of PBMCs or T cells enriched from blood (not recorded which). The chain combines TRBV5-4 with TRBJ2-2; 9 nucleotides line up with TRBD1. The sequence was collected from a young woman who had recovered from COVID-19. CDR3 region: CASSLNRGPGELFF. The CDR3 nucleotides are TGTGCCAGCAGCTTGAACAGGGGGCCCGGGGAGCTGTTTTTT.